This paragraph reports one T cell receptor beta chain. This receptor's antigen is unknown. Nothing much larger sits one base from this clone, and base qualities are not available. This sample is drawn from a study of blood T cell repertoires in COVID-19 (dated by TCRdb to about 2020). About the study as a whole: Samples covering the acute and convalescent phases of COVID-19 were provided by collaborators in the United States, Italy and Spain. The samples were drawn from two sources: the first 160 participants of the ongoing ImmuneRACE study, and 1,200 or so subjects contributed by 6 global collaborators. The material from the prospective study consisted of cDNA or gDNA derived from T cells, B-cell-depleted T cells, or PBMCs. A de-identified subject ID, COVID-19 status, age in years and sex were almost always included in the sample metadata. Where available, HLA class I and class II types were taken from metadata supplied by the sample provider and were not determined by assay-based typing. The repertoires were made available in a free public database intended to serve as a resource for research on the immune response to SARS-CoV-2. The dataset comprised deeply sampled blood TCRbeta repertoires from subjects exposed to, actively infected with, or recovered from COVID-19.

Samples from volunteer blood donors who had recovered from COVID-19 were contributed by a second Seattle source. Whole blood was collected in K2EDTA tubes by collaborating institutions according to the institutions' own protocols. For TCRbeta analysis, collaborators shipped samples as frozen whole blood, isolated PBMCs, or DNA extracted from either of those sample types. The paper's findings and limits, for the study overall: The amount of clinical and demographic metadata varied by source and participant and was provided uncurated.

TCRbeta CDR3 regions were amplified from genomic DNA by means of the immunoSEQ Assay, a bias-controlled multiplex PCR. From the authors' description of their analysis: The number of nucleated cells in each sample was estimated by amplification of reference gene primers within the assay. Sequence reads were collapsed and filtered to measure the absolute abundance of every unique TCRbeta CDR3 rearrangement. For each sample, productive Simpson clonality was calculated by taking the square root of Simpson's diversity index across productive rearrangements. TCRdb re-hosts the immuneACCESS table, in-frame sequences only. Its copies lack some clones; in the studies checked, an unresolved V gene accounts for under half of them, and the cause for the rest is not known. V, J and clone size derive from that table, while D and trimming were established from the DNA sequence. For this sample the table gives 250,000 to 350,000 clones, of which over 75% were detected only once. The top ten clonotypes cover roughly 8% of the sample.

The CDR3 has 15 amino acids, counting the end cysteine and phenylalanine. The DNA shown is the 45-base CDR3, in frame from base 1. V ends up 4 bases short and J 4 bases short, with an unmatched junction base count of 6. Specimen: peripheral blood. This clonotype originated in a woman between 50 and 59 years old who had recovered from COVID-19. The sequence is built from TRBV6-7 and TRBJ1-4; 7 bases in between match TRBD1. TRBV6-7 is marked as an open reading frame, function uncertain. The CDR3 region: CASSCSDRFNEKLFF. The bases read TGTGCCAGCAGTTGTTCGGACAGGTTTAATGAAAAACTGTTTTTT.